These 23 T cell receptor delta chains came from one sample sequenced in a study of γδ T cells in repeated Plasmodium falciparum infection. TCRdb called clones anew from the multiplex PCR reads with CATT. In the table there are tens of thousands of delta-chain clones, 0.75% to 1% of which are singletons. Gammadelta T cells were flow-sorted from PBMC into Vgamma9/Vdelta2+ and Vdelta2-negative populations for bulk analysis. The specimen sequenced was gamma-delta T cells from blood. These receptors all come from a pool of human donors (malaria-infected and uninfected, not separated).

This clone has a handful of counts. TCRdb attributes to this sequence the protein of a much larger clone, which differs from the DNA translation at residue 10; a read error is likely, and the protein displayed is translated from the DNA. This CDR3 is CACDKVGIGEAAQLFF. CDR3 coding DNA: TGTGCCTGTGACAAAGTGGGGATAGGAGAGGCAGCACAACTCTTCTTT. The chain recombines TRDV2 with TRDJ2, with 7 nucleotides matching TRDD3. The J gene comes from matching the DNA to germline here; TCRdb lacks it. The germline V gene encodes CDR1 GEAIGNYY and CDR2 EKD. V lost 2 bases, J lost 6 bases, and 11 bases stayed unmatched. This CDR3 is built from 16 residues.

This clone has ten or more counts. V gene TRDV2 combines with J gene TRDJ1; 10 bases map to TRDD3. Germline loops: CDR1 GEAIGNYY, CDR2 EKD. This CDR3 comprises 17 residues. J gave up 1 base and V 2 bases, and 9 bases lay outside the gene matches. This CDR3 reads CACDKVGWGIITDKLIF. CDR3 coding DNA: TGTGCCTGTGACAAAGTCGGCTGGGGGATAATCACCGATAAACTCATCTTT.

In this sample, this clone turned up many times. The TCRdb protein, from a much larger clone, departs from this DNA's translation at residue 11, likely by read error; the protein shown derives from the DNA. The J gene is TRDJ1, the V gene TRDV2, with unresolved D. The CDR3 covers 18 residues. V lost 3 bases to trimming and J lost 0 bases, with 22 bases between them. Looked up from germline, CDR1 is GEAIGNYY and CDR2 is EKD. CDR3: CACDAVLGVGPNTDKLIF. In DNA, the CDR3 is TGTGCCTGTGACGCAGTTTTAGGTGTGGGACCGAACACCGATAAACTCATCTTT.

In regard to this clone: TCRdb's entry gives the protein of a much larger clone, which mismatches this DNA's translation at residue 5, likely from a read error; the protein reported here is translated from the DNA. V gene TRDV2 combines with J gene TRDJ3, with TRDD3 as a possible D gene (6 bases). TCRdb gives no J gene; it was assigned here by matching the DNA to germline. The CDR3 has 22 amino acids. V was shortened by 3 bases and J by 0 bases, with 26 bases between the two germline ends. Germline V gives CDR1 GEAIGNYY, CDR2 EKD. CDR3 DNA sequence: TGTGCCTGTGACGCCGTGCTGGGGACACCGGGTTCCAGCTCCTGGGACACCCGACAGATGTTTTTC. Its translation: CACDAVLGTPGSSSWDTRQMFF.

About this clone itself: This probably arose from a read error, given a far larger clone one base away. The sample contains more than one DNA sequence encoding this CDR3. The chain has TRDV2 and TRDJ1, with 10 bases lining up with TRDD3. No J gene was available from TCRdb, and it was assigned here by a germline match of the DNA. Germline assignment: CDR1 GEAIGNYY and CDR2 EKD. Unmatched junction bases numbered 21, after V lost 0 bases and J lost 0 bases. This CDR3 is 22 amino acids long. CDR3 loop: CACDTGSLYRLGDLEYTDKLIF. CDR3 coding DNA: TGTGCCTGTGACACCGGGAGCTTGTATCGACTGGGGGATTTGGAATACACCGATAAACTCATCTTT.

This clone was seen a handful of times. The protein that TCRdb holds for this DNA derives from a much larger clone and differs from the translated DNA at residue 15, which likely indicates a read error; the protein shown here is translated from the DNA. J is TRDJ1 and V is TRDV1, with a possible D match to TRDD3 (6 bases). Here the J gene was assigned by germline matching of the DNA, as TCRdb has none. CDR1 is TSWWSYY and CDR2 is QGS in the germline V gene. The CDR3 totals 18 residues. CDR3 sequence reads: CALGDAPGGGQYTDELIF. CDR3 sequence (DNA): TGTGCTCTTGGGGACGCCCCCGGAGGGGGACAGTACACCGATGAACTCATCTTT.

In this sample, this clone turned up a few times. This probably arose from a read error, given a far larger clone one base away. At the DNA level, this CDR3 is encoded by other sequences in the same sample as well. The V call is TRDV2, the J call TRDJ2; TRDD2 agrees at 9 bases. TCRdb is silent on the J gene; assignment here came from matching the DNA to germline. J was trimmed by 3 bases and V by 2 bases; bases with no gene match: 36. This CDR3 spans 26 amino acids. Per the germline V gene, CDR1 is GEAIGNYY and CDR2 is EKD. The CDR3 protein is CACDRIPSYGAGSPMGLGALTAQLFF. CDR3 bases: TGTGCCTGTGACAGAATCCCTTCCTACGGAGCCGGGAGTCCCATGGGACTAGGAGCTCTGACAGCACAACTCTTCTTT.

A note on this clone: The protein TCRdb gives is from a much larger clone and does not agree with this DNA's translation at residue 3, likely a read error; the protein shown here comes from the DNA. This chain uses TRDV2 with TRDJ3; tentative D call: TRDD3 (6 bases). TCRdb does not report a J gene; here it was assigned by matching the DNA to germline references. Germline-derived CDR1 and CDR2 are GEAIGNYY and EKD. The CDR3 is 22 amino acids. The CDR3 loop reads CARDTVLGTPGSSSWDTRQMFF. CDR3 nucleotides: TGTGCCCGTGACACCGTGCTGGGGACACCGGGTTCCAGCTCCTGGGACACCCGACAGATGTTTTTC.

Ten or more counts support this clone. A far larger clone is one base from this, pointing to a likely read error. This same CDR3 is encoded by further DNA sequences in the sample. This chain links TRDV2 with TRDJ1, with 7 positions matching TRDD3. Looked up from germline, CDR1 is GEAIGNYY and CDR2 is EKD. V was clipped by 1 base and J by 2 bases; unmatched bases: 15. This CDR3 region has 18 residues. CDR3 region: CACDTVKSGGSETDKLIF. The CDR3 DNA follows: TGTGCCTGTGACACTGTAAAATCCGGGGGATCCGAGACCGATAAACTCATCTTT.

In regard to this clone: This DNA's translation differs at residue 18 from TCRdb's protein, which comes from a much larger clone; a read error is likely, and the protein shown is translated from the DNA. The DNA for the CDR3 is TGTGCTCTTGGGTCCCCAGGGGGATACGGTCCTCCGTACACCGATAAACTCACCTTT. This gives the protein CALGSPGGYGPPYTDKLTF. V gene TRDV1 was called; the J gene was not; TRDD3 is the table's D call and was not checked against the DNA. There are 19 residues in the CDR3. CDR1 is TSWWSYY and CDR2 is QGS in the germline V gene.

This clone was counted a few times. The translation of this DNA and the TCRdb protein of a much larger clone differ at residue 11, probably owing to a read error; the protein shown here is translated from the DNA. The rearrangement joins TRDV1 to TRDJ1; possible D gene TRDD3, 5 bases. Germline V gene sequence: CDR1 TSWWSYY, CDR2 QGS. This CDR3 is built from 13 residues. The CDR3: CALGERSPGKPIF. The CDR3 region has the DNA TGTGCTCTTGGGGAACGATCCCCGGGGAAACCCATCTTT.

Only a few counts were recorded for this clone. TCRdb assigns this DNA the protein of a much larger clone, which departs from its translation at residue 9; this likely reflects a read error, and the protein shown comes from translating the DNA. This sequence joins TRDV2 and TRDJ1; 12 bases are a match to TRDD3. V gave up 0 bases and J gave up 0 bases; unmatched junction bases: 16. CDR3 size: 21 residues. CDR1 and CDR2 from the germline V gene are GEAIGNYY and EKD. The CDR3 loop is CACDTRNTPYLGDTYTDKLIF. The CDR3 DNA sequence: TGTGCCTGTGACACCCGGAACACTCCCTACCTGGGGGATACGTACACCGATAAACTCATCTTT.

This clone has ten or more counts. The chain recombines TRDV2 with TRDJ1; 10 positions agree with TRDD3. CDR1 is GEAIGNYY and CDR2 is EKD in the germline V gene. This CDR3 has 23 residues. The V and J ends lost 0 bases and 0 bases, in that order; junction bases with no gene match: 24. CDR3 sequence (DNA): TGTGCCTGTGACACCTTGGCCCTTTCCAAAAGTACTGGGGGATCTAAGTACACCGATAAACTCATCTTT. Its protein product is CACDTLALSKSTGGSKYTDKLIF.

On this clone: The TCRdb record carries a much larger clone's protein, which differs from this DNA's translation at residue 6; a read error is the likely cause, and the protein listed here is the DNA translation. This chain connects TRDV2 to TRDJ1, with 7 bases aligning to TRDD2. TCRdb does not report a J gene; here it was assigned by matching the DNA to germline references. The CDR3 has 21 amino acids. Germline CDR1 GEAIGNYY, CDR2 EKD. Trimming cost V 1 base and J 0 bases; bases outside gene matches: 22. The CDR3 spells CACDTISYAEGRPSYTDKLIF. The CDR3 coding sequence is TGTGCCTGTGACACAATTTCCTACGCTGAAGGGCGGCCCTCATACACCGATAAACTCATCTTT.

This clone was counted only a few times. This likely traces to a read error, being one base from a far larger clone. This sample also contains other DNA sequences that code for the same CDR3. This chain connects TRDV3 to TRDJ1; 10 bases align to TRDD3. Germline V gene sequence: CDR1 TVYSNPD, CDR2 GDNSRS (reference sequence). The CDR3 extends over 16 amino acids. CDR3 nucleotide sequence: TGTGCCTTTACCTTCCCTTGGGGGATACCCACCGACAAACTCATCTTT. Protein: CAFTFPWGIPTDKLIF.

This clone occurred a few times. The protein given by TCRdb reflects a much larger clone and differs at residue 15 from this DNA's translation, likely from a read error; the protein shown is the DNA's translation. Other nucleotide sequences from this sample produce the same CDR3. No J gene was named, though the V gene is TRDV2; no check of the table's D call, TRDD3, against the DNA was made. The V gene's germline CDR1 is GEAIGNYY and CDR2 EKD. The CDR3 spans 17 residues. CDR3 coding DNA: TGTGCCTGTGACGCCCTACTGGGGGATACGTACACCGATAAACCCATCTTT. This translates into CACDALLGDTYTDKPIF.

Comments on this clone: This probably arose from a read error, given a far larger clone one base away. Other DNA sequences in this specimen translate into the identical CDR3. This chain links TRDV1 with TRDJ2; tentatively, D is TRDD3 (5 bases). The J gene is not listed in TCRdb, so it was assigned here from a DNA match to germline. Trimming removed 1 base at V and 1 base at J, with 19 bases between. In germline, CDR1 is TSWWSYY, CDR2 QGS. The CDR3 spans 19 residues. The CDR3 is CALGEPLGSRVYLTAQLFF. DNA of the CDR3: TGTGCTCTTGGGGAACCCCTGGGTTCTAGGGTTTATTTGACAGCACAACTCTTCTTT.

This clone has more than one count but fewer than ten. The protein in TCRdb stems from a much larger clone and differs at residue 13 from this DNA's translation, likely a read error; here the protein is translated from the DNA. The CDR3 loop is CALGELGKWWASQDDKLIF. The DNA of the CDR3 is TGTGCTCTTGGGGAACTGGGAAAATGGTGGGCCTCCCAGGACGATAAACTCATCTTT. The rearrangement joins TRDV1 to TRDJ1; no reliable D call. Per the germline V gene, CDR1 is TSWWSYY and CDR2 is QGS. The CDR3 is 19 amino acids. Trimming shortened V by 0 bases and J by 4 bases, and 24 bases separated the two germline ends.

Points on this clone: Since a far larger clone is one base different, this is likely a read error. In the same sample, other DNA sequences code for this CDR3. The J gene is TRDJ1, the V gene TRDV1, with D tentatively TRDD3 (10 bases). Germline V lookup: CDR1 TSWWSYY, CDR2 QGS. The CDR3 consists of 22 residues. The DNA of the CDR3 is TGTGCCCTTGGGGACAGGCCTTCCTACGGGACGAGGTGGGGGATACAGACCGATAAACTCATCTTT. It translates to CALGDRPSYGTRWGIQTDKLIF.

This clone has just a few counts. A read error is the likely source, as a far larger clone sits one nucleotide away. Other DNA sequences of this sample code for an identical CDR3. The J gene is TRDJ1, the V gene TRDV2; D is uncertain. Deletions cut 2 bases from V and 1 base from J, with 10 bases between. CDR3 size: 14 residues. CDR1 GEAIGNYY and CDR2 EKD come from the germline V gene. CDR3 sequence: CACDIGVSTDKLIF. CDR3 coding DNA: TGTGCCTGTGACATCGGGGTCAGCACCGATAAACTCATCTTT.

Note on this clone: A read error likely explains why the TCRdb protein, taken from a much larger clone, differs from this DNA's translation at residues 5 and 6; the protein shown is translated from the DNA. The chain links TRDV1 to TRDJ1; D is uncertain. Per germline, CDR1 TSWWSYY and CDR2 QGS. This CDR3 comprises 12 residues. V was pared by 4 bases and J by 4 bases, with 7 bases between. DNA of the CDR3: TGTGCTCTTGGGGCACTGTACGATAAACTCATCTTT. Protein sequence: CALGALYDKLIF.

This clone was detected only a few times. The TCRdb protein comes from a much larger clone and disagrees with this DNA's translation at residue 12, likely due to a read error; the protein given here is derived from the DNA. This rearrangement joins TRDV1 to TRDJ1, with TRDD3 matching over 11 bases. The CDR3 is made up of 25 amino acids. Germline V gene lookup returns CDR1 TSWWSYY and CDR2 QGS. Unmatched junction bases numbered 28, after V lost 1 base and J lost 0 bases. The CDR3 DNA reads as TGTGCTCTTGGGGAACGAAGTATCAGGTACCCCACTGTGGGGGATACGTTCGGGTACACCGATAAACTCATCTTT. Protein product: CALGERSIRYPTVGDTFGYTDKLIF.

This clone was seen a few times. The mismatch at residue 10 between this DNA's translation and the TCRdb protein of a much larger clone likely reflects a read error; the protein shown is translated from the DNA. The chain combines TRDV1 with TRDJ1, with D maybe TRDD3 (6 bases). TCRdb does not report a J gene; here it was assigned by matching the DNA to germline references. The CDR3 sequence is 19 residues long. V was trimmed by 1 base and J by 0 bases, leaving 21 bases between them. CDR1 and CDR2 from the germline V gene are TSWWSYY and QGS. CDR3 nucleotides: TGTGCTCTTGGGGAACCCTCCGGGGGACCCCCTCCACACACCGATAAACTCATCTTT. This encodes CALGEPSGGPPPHTDKLIF.